Below, 9 T cell receptor beta chains from the same sample are listed, as sequenced in a study of PD-1 blockade in classical Hodgkin lymphoma. Each of the patients experienced relapse following autologous stem cell transplantation, and their brentuximab vedotin exposure differed. Repertoires were generated with immunoSEQ multiplex PCR, while TCRdb's copy carries only in-frame clones and drops some. Among some 64,000 clones listed, roughly 88% were seen once. The source material was peripheral blood mononuclear cells (PBMCs), sampled at baseline. The receptors come from a human donor with classical Hodgkin lymphoma.

The V gene is TRBV7-9, the J gene TRBJ2-3; TRBD2 matches 14 bases. V shed 5 bases, J shed 3 bases, and the junction held 7 bases outside the gene matches. CDR3 length: 17 amino acids. CDR1 and CDR2 (germline): SEHNR, FQNEAQ (reference sequence). CDR3 bases: TGTGCCAGCAGCAACCTGGGACTAGCGGGGGTGACAGATACGCAGTATTTT. Amino acid sequence: CASSNLGLAGVTDTQYF. The full variable domain, its missing parts supplied by reference TRBV7-9 and TRBJ2-3, is DTGVSQNPRHKITKRGQNVTFRCDPISEHNRLYWYRQTLGQGPEFLTYFQNEAQLEKSRLLSDRFSAERPKGSFSTLEIQRTEQGDSAMYLCASSNLGLAGVTDTQYFGPGTRLTVL.

This rearrangement joins TRBV18 to TRBJ1-4; D gene ambiguous. The CDR3 runs 12 residues. Trimming left V 2 bases short and J 7 bases short, with 5 bases between. Germline V gene sequence: CDR1 KGHSH, CDR2 LQKENI. CDR3 sequence (DNA): TGTGCCAGCTCACCAGGGTCTGAAAAACTGTTTTTT. Translating it yields CASSPGSEKLFF.

The chain recombines TRBV5-6 with TRBJ1-6, with 9 bases fitting TRBD1. J was trimmed by 14 bases and V by 4 bases; bases with no gene match: 10. Germline lookup yields CDR1 SGHDT and CDR2 YYEEEE. The CDR3 covers 14 residues. For the CDR3, the DNA is TGTGCCAGCAGCATGCGGACAGGGGTTAGGTCCCTCCACTTT. This gives the protein CASSMRTGVRSLHF.

The rearrangement uses TRBV14 and TRBJ2-3; D call uncertain. Germline V gene sequence: CDR1 SGHDN, CDR2 FVKESK. CDR3 length: 12 residues. Trimming took off 0 bases at V and 8 bases at J, with 6 bases between the two ends. CDR3 residues: CASSQDVGTQYF. The CDR3, as DNA: TGTGCCAGCAGCCAAGATGTGGGTACGCAGTATTTT.

The chain has TRBV6-5 and TRBJ2-7; TRBD1 aligns across 10 bases. This CDR3 contains 14 residues. Germline V CDR1 and CDR2: MNHEY, SVGAGI. The V gene end was trimmed by 5 bases and the J gene end by 5 bases; junction bases not matched to a gene: 6. The CDR3 DNA sequence: TGTGCCAGCAGTCGGACAGGGGGTCAGAACGAGCAGTACTTC. This gives the protein CASSRTGGQNEQYF.

This chain uses TRBV7-2 with TRBJ1-2, with a weak D call TRBD1 (6 bases). The CDR3 spans 14 residues. Germline V CDR1 and CDR2: SGHTA, FQGNSA. Deletions cut 3 bases from V and 4 bases from J, with 12 bases between. The CDR3 DNA sequence: TGTGCCAGCAGCTTTGAACAGGGACCCTATGGCTACACCTTC. This sequence encodes CASSFEQGPYGYTF.

V gene TRBV15 combines with J gene TRBJ1-3; possibly TRBD1 for D (5 bases). The CDR3 extends over 13 amino acids. Germline V gene lookup returns CDR1 LNHNV and CDR2 YYDKDF (reference sequence). The V and J ends lost 9 bases and 4 bases respectively, with 13 bases between them. The CDR3 reads CATRVGVGNTIYF. CDR3 coding DNA: TGTGCCACTCGCGTGGGGGTGGGAAACACCATATATTTT.

The chain couples TRBV29-1 to TRBJ1-2; no clear D. The V end lost 6 bases, the J end lost 1 base, and 12 bases lay between the germline ends. Germline values: CDR1 SQVTM, CDR2 ANQGSEA. The CDR3 is 13 amino acids. The CDR3 coding sequence is TGCAGCGTAGCAGATGTTTTTAACTATGGCTACACCTTC. Translation: CSVADVFNYGYTF.

The chain employs TRBV9 and TRBJ2-5, with 9 positions matching TRBD2. The CDR3 totals 17 residues. The J segment lost 3 bases and the V segment lost 0 bases, leaving 9 bases of the junction unmatched. Germline V gene sequence: CDR1 SGDLS, CDR2 YYNGEE. CDR3 loop: CASSVGIGGGAEETQYF. Written as DNA, the CDR3 is TGTGCCAGCAGCGTAGGAATAGGCGGGGGGGCGGAAGAGACCCAGTACTTC. The entire variable domain, with the rest obtained from reference TRBV9 and TRBJ2-5, is as follows: DSGVTQTPKHLITATGQRVTLRCSPRSGDLSVYWYQQSLDQGLQFLIQYYNGEERAKGNILERFSAQQFPDLHSELNLSSLELGDSALYFCASSVGIGGGAEETQYFGPGTRLLVL.